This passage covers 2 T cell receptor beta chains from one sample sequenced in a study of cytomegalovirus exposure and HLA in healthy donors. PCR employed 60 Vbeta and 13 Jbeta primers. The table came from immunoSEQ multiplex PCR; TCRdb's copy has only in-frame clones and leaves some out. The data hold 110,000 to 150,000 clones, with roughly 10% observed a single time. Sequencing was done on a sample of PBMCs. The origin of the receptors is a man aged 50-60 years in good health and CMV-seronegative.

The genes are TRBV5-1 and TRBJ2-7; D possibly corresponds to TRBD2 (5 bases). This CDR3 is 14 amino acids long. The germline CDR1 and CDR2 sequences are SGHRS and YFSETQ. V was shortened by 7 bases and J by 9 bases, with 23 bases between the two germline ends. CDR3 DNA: TGCGCCAGCGGTAACACCGGGAACTCCCCTGTGCAGTACTTC. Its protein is CASGNTGNSPVQYF. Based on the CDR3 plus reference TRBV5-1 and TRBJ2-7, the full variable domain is KAGVTQTPRYLIKTRGQQVTLSCSPISGHRSVSWYQQTPGQGLQFLFEYFSETQRNKGNFPGRFSGRQFSNSRSEMNVSTLELGDSALYLCASGNTGNSPVQYFGPGTRLTVT.

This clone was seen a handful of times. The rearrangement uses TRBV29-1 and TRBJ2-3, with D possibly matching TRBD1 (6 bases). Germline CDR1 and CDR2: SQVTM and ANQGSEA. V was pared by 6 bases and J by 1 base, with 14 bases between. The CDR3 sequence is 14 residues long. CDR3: CSVHPGEGTDTQYF. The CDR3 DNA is TGCAGCGTCCACCCAGGGGAAGGCACAGATACGCAGTATTTT.